Each of the 7 T cell receptor beta chains below was sequenced from the same sample in a study of shared clonotypes between healthy human individuals. The table came from immunoSEQ multiplex PCR; TCRdb's copy has only in-frame clones and leaves some out. The table records over 2 million clones, under 95% of them present only once. Specimen: naive CD4+ T cells from PBMCs. The subset denotes: CD45RA+ positively selected. The receptors stem from a man younger than 35 in good health. Some clones in this sample may be carry-over from other donors' samples.

CDR3 DNA: TGTGCCAGCAGCTTACGGGGGGCGCGGGAGACCCAGTACTTC. Protein product: CASSLRGARETQYF. V and J are TRBV7-2 and TRBJ2-5, with D possibly matching TRBD2 (7 bases). With 2 bases removed from V and 5 bases from J, the gap between germline ends came to 12 bases. Germline V CDR1 and CDR2: SGHTA, FQGNSA. CDR3 size: 14 residues.

The chain carries TRBV9 and TRBJ2-5, with D possibly being TRBD1 (6 bases). The V and J ends lost 3 bases and 3 bases respectively, with 21 bases between them. Germline lookup yields CDR1 SGDLS and CDR2 YYNGEE. This CDR3 region has 17 residues. For the CDR3, the DNA is TGTGCCAGCAGCGCAGAACCCCCGGGACAACCGGAAGAGACCCAGTACTTC. Translation gives CASSAEPPGQPEETQYF.

The genes are TRBV19 and TRBJ2-7; tentatively, D is TRBD1 (6 bases). V dropped 3 bases and J dropped 2 bases, with 14 bases sitting between them. Germline CDR1 reads LNHDA; CDR2 reads SQIVND (reference sequence). CDR3 length: 15 amino acids. CDR3 in DNA: TGTGCCAGTAGTATTACAGGGCCCAGCCCCTACGAGCAGTACTTC. This gives the protein CASSITGPSPYEQYF.

The rearrangement uses TRBV25-1 and TRBJ2-5, with D perhaps given as TRBD1 or TRBD2 (5 bases each). Germline V gene lookup returns CDR1 MGHDK and CDR2 SYGVNS. Trimming shortened V by 1 base and J by 5 bases, and 11 bases separated the two germline ends. This CDR3 contains 14 residues. The DNA for the CDR3 is TGTGCCAGCAGTGAATCCGAGGGGATGGAGACCCAGTACTTC. It specifies CASSESEGMETQYF.

This clone was detected a few times. Other DNA sequences from this sample encode an identical CDR3 as well. V gene TRBV7-2 combines with J gene TRBJ2-7; D is undetermined. This CDR3 comprises 11 residues. CDR1 and CDR2 from the germline V gene are SGHTA and FQGNSA. V gave up 4 bases and J gave up 3 bases, with 4 bases separating them. The CDR3 sequence: CASSSYYEQYF. The CDR3 DNA reads as TGTGCCAGCAGCTCGTACTACGAGCAGTACTTC.

V usage is TRBV28 and J usage is TRBJ1-5; no clear D. V lost 3 bases, J lost 6 bases, and 15 bases lay in between. Per germline, CDR1 MDHEN and CDR2 SYDVKM. The CDR3 length is 15 residues. The CDR3, as DNA: TGTGCCAGCAGTTTCGGGTCGACGGAAGGTCAGCCCCAGCATTTT. This codes for CASSFGSTEGQPQHF.

This clone was seen a handful of times. The chain links TRBV27 to TRBJ1-4; D is possibly TRBD1 (5 bases). Germline CDR1 MNHEY, CDR2 SMNVEV (reference sequence). The CDR3 length is 16 residues. The V and J ends lost 4 bases and 6 bases respectively, with 18 bases between them. CDR3 sequence: CASSSVVAGMDEKLFF. The CDR3 bases are TGTGCCAGCAGTTCCGTCGTCGCAGGGATGGATGAAAAACTGTTTTTT.